These T cell receptor beta chains were read from a single sample in a study of beta chain features in type 1 diabetes. Profiled with immunoSEQ multiplex PCR; TCRdb holds only in-frame clones, not every one. The sample yields more than 150,000 clones, roughly 10% seen once. Sample: central memory CD4+ T cells from blood. The receptors were gathered from a man aged 18 to 30 in good health. Both conserved end residues are part of each CDR3. Each record gives: V gene, clone size, D gene, J gene, CDR3 DNA, CDR3 protein. The D gene is left open where the match is weak. Only part of the rows carry a size: once, few, many, or a class if the clone is expanded.

V gene: TRBV28
clone size: .
D gene: TRBD1
J gene: TRBJ2-5
CDR3 DNA: TGTGCCAGCAGTAACCCGGGACAGGGGAGGGCGACCCAGTACTTC
CDR3 protein: CASSNPGQGRATQYF

V gene: TRBV9
clone size: few
D gene: .
J gene: TRBJ1-1
CDR3 DNA: TGTGCCAGCAGCCCCCGGACCTCCCACACTGAAGCTTTCTTT
CDR3 protein: CASSPRTSHTEAFF

V gene: TRBV18
clone size: .
D gene: .
J gene: TRBJ2-5
CDR3 DNA: TGTGCCAGCTCACAGAGCAGGAAAGAGACCCAGTACTTC
CDR3 protein: CASSQSRKETQYF

V gene: TRBV30
clone size: .
D gene: TRBD1
J gene: TRBJ2-7
CDR3 DNA: TGTGCCTGGAGGGGACAGGGCTTGAACGAGCAGTACTTC
CDR3 protein: CAWRGQGLNEQYF

V gene: TRBV9
clone size: few
D gene: TRBD1
J gene: TRBJ2-7
CDR3 DNA: TGTGCCAGCACCAGGGACAGCCTTTCAATTGAGCAGTACTTC
CDR3 protein: CASTRDSLSIEQYF

V gene: TRBV7-2
clone size: .
D gene: .
J gene: TRBJ2-7
CDR3 DNA: TGTGCCAGCAGCCCCCCATTCGGAGAGCAGTACTTC
CDR3 protein: CASSPPFGEQYF

V gene: TRBV10-3
clone size: .
D gene: .
J gene: TRBJ2-3
CDR3 DNA: TGTGCCATCAGTGAGTCGACGGGCACAGATACGCAGTATTTT
CDR3 protein: CAISESTGTDTQYF

V gene: TRBV9
clone size: .
D gene: .
J gene: TRBJ2-7
CDR3 DNA: TGTGCCAGCAGCTCCCGGACGTACGAGCAGTACTTC
CDR3 protein: CASSSRTYEQYF

V gene: TRBV2
clone size: .
D gene: .
J gene: TRBJ2-6
CDR3 DNA: TGTGCCAGCAGTGACGGCGCCTCTGGGGCCAACGTCCTGACTTTC
CDR3 protein: CASSDGASGANVLTF

V gene: TRBV29-1
clone size: many
D gene: TRBD1
J gene: TRBJ2-7
CDR3 DNA: TGCAGCGTAAGGGGGAAGACAGGGGCCTACGAGCAGTACTTC
CDR3 protein: CSVRGKTGAYEQYF

V gene: TRBV16
clone size: .
D gene: .
J gene: TRBJ1-2
CDR3 DNA: TGTGCCAGCAGCCCATTAACCGTGACTGTGGCCTTC
CDR3 protein: CASSPLTVTVAF

V gene: TRBV7-9
clone size: few
D gene: .
J gene: TRBJ2-3
CDR3 DNA: TGTGCCAGCAGCTTAGGGCCTAGCACAGATACGCAGTATTTT
CDR3 protein: CASSLGPSTDTQYF

V gene: TRBV27
clone size: few
D gene: TRBD1
J gene: TRBJ2-6
CDR3 DNA: TGTGCCAGCAGACTTCTCGGGACAGATGGCGCTGGGGCCAACGTCCTGACTTTC
CDR3 protein: CASRLLGTDGAGANVLTF

V gene: TRBV7-9
clone size: .
D gene: TRBD1
J gene: TRBJ2-7
CDR3 DNA: TGTGCCAGCAGCTTAGGCCAACAGGGGTACTACGAGCAGTACTTC
CDR3 protein: CASSLGQQGYYEQYF

V gene: TRBV12-5
clone size: .
D gene: TRBD1
J gene: TRBJ1-5
CDR3 DNA: TGTGCTAGTGGTTTGGGGACAGGTACGGGACAGCCCCAGCATTTT
CDR3 protein: CASGLGTGTGQPQHF

V gene: TRBV6-6
clone size: .
D gene: .
J gene: TRBJ2-7
CDR3 DNA: TGTGCCAGCAGTGGGCAGGGTGATTCCTACGAGCAGTACTTC
CDR3 protein: CASSGQGDSYEQYF

V gene: TRBV5-1
clone size: .
D gene: .
J gene: TRBJ1-1
CDR3 DNA: TGCGCCAGCAGCCCCCGCGCCGGTACGGAGGACACTGAAGCTTTCTTT
CDR3 protein: CASSPRAGTEDTEAFF

V gene: TRBV5-4
clone size: few
D gene: TRBD1
J gene: TRBJ2-7
CDR3 DNA: TGTGCCAGCAGCTTGAAGACAGGGGCACTCGAGCAGTACTTC
CDR3 protein: CASSLKTGALEQYF

V gene: TRBV29-1
clone size: few
D gene: .
J gene: TRBJ1-1
CDR3 DNA: TGCAGCGTTGAACAGTTGAACACTGAAGCTTTCTTT
CDR3 protein: CSVEQLNTEAFF

V gene: TRBV29-1
clone size: few
D gene: .
J gene: TRBJ2-3
CDR3 DNA: TGCACCGCGACACGTGCGGATACGCAGTATTTT
CDR3 protein: CTATRADTQYF

V gene: TRBV29-1
clone size: many
D gene: TRBD1
J gene: TRBJ1-2
CDR3 DNA: TGCAGCGTTGAAAAGGGACAGGGGAATGGCTACACCTTC
CDR3 protein: CSVEKGQGNGYTF

V gene: TRBV11-2
clone size: many
D gene: .
J gene: TRBJ2-5
CDR3 DNA: TGTGCCAGCAGCCCTCAGGTCGGCGGGAAGGAGACCCAGTACTTC
CDR3 protein: CASSPQVGGKETQYF

V gene: TRBV4-2
clone size: few
D gene: .
J gene: TRBJ2-7
CDR3 DNA: TGTGCCAGCAGCCAAGAATTCGGGGCCAGGAGGGAGCAGTACTTC
CDR3 protein: CASSQEFGARREQYF

V gene: TRBV21-1
clone size: many
D gene: .
J gene: TRBJ1-5
CDR3 DNA: TGTGCCAGCGACAGGGGAGGAAGCAATCAGCCCCAGCATTTT
CDR3 protein: CASDRGGSNQPQHF

V gene: TRBV28
clone size: many
D gene: .
J gene: TRBJ1-2
CDR3 DNA: TGTGCCAGCAGTTTCCGAGTGGGATCTGGCTACACCTTC
CDR3 protein: CASSFRVGSGYTF

V gene: TRBV12-5
clone size: few
D gene: .
J gene: TRBJ2-3
CDR3 DNA: TGTGCTAGTGGTTTCGGGATGTCGACAGATACGCAGTATTTT
CDR3 protein: CASGFGMSTDTQYF

V gene: TRBV6-6
clone size: few
D gene: .
J gene: TRBJ2-7
CDR3 DNA: TGTGCCAGCATGAGGGGGAAGCCGGGTGAGCAGTACTTC
CDR3 protein: CASMRGKPGEQYF

V gene: TRBV4-2
clone size: .
D gene: .
J gene: TRBJ1-3
CDR3 DNA: TGTGCCAGCAGCCAAGAATTTGGAGGCACTGGAAACACCATATATTTT
CDR3 protein: CASSQEFGGTGNTIYF

V gene: TRBV10-3
clone size: .
D gene: TRBD1
J gene: TRBJ2-7
CDR3 DNA: TGTGCCATCAGGCCAACACAGGGGGCCCACGAGCAGTACTTC
CDR3 protein: CAIRPTQGAHEQYF

V gene: TRBV19
clone size: few
D gene: TRBD1
J gene: TRBJ1-6
CDR3 DNA: TGTGCCAGTAGTATCGGGACAGGGTCTCCACCCCTCCACTTT
CDR3 protein: CASSIGTGSPPLHF

V gene: TRBV5-1
clone size: .
D gene: .
J gene: TRBJ2-7
CDR3 DNA: TGCGCCAGCAGCTTGAGGCTAGCGTCATCCTACGAGCAGTACTTC
CDR3 protein: CASSLRLASSYEQYF

V gene: TRBV28
clone size: few
D gene: .
J gene: TRBJ2-7
CDR3 DNA: TGTGCCAGCAGTTTACCCCTTTGGGCTACCTACGAGCAGTACTTC
CDR3 protein: CASSLPLWATYEQYF

V gene: TRBV29-1
clone size: few
D gene: TRBD1
J gene: TRBJ1-2
CDR3 DNA: TGCAGCGTTCCGCCGGGACAGGAGGACTATGGCTACACCTTC
CDR3 protein: CSVPPGQEDYGYTF

V gene: TRBV7-2
clone size: .
D gene: .
J gene: TRBJ2-7
CDR3 DNA: TGTGCCAGCAGCTTAGTTATCACGGTGGAGCAGTACTTC
CDR3 protein: CASSLVITVEQYF

V gene: TRBV5-1
clone size: few
D gene: TRBD2
J gene: TRBJ2-1
CDR3 DNA: TGCGCCAGCAGCAAAGGACTAGCGGGAGAGAATGAGCAGTTCTTC
CDR3 protein: CASSKGLAGENEQFF

V gene: TRBV4-2
clone size: few
D gene: .
J gene: TRBJ1-1
CDR3 DNA: TGTGCCAGCAGCCCCAAAGGGATCGCTGAAGCTTTCTTT
CDR3 protein: CASSPKGIAEAFF

V gene: TRBV30
clone size: .
D gene: .
J gene: TRBJ1-6
CDR3 DNA: TGTGCCTGGAGCGGCGGACAACCATCAATTAATTCACCCCTCCACTTT
CDR3 protein: CAWSGGQPSINSPLHF

V gene: TRBV4-1
clone size: few
D gene: .
J gene: TRBJ2-7
CDR3 DNA: TGCGCCAGCAGCCAGTCGGGCAAGCAGTACTTC
CDR3 protein: CASSQSGKQYF

V gene: TRBV18
clone size: few
D gene: TRBD1
J gene: TRBJ2-1
CDR3 DNA: TGTGCCAGCTCACCTGGACAGGGGGCTTACAATGAGCAGTTCTTC
CDR3 protein: CASSPGQGAYNEQFF

V gene: TRBV5-4
clone size: few
D gene: TRBD1
J gene: TRBJ1-1
CDR3 DNA: TGTGCCAGCAGCGCGATGGACAGGGGTTTGGACACTGAAGCTTTCTTT
CDR3 protein: CASSAMDRGLDTEAFF

V gene: TRBV14
clone size: few
D gene: .
J gene: TRBJ2-3
CDR3 DNA: TGTGCCAGCAGCCAAGAAAGGCTAGCGCCAGATACGCAGTATTTT
CDR3 protein: CASSQERLAPDTQYF

V gene: TRBV9
clone size: few
D gene: .
J gene: TRBJ2-7
CDR3 DNA: TGTGCCAGCAGCGTAAGGCCAGGAAGACCGGCCGAGCAGTACTTC
CDR3 protein: CASSVRPGRPAEQYF

V gene: TRBV4-2
clone size: .
D gene: TRBD1
J gene: TRBJ2-1
CDR3 DNA: TGTGCCAGCAGCCAAGATCAGCTCAGGGGGATTCAAACCGGTGAGCAGTTCTTC
CDR3 protein: CASSQDQLRGIQTGEQFF

V gene: TRBV7-9
clone size: few
D gene: TRBD1
J gene: TRBJ1-1
CDR3 DNA: TGTGCCAGCAGCTCTAGACAGGGGTCGACTGAAGCTTTCTTT
CDR3 protein: CASSSRQGSTEAFF

V gene: TRBV10-3
clone size: few
D gene: TRBD2
J gene: TRBJ2-3
CDR3 DNA: TGTGCCATCAGGGGAACTAGCGGGCACACAGATACGCAGTATTTT
CDR3 protein: CAIRGTSGHTDTQYF

V gene: TRBV30
clone size: few
D gene: .
J gene: TRBJ2-2
CDR3 DNA: TGTGCCTGGAGTCCCCAAGGAGGACGGAGGCGGGAGCTGTTTTTT
CDR3 protein: CAWSPQGGRRRELFF

V gene: TRBV9
clone size: few
D gene: TRBD2
J gene: TRBJ2-3
CDR3 DNA: TGTGCCAGCAGCGTGTCTAGCGGGGACACAGATACGCAGTATTTT
CDR3 protein: CASSVSSGDTDTQYF

V gene: TRBV5-6
clone size: .
D gene: TRBD1
J gene: TRBJ1-2
CDR3 DNA: TGTGCCAGCAGTCGACAGGGCCTTTATGGCTACACCTTC
CDR3 protein: CASSRQGLYGYTF

V gene: TRBV5-6
clone size: .
D gene: TRBD2
J gene: TRBJ2-7
CDR3 DNA: TGTGCCAGCAGCCCTTTAACTAGCGGTCTCTACGAGCAGTACTTC
CDR3 protein: CASSPLTSGLYEQYF

V gene: TRBV4-2
clone size: .
D gene: .
J gene: TRBJ1-6
CDR3 DNA: TGTGCCAGCAGCCAGGAGGACACGCTCCGTTCACCCCTCCACTTT
CDR3 protein: CASSQEDTLRSPLHF